This section outlines one T cell receptor beta chain sequence together with its context. V was clipped by 6 bases and J by 5 bases; unmatched bases: 7. CDR3 length equals 14 residues. This record comes from a study of T-cell memory formation after mild COVID-19. TCRdb used MiXCR to reprocess the 5' RACE reads, holding one entry per CDR3 protein. The data contain more than 100,000 distinct CDR3 sequences, about 5.9% of them seen just once; the ten biggest clones take up 2.2%. The V gene is TRBV12-3 or TRBV12-4, the J gene TRBJ2-5; TRBD2 matches at 9 bases. This sequence was found in an adult woman who had mild COVID-19 (a few samples of this study predate the infection). Cell type and time point are not known. The sample taken for sequencing was PBMCs or a T cell subset sorted from them (not recorded which). The chain's CDR3 is CASRVSGSGETQYF. As DNA, the CDR3 is TGTGCCAGCAGGGTTAGCGGGAGTGGCGAGACCCAGTACTTC.